Below are 12 T cell receptor beta chains sequenced from a single sample in a study of cytomegalovirus exposure and HLA in healthy donors. Generated by immunoSEQ multiplex PCR, the TCRdb table keeps only in-frame clones and is missing some. Here the sample spans fewer than 200,000 clones, approximately 96% being singletons. The sample comprised PBMCs. These receptors all come from a woman under 30 in good health and CMV-seronegative.

The V gene is TRBV4-3, the J gene TRBJ1-2, with D uncertain. V was clipped by 1 base and J by 0 bases, with 15 bases between them. Germline CDR1 and CDR2: LGHNA and YSLEER. This CDR3 has 17 residues. The CDR3 nucleotides are TGCGCCAGCAGCCAAGTCTTCGGGTCGGCTACTAACTATGGCTACACCTTC. Translation gives CASSQVFGSATNYGYTF.

CDR3 in DNA: TGTGCCAGCACGGCTAGCGGGGGGGCCGGCGGGGAGCTGTTTTTT. This codes for CASTASGGAGGELFF. This chain links TRBV6-4 with TRBJ2-2; TRBD2 matches 12 bases. The CDR3 consists of 15 residues. With V trimmed by 7 bases and J by 7 bases, 7 bases remained unmatched. Germline V CDR1 and CDR2: MRHNA, SNTAGT.

In DNA, the CDR3 is TGCGCCAGCAGCGGAGGCGGGGGGCGCGACGAGCAGTACTTC. Its translation: CASSGGGGRDEQYF. The chain is built from TRBV5-1 and TRBJ2-7; 8 nucleotides match TRBD2. The V and J ends lost 4 bases and 5 bases, in that order; junction bases with no gene match: 8. Germline V lookup: CDR1 SGHRS, CDR2 YFSETQ. The CDR3 spans 14 residues.

This chain uses TRBV5-1 with TRBJ2-1; TRBD2 matches at 8 bases. The CDR3 runs to 14 residues. Trimming removed 3 bases from V and 7 bases from J; junction bases left unmatched: 6. Germline V gives CDR1 SGHRS, CDR2 YFSETQ. The CDR3 spells CASSWEGTRNEQFF. CDR3 nucleotides: TGCGCCAGCAGCTGGGAGGGGACTAGAAATGAGCAGTTCTTC.

Only a few counts were recorded for this clone. The rearrangement links TRBV5-1 to TRBJ2-6, with TRBD1 identical over 10 bases. Germline CDR1 SGHRS, CDR2 YFSETQ. This CDR3 is 17 amino acids long. J was trimmed by 2 bases and V by 4 bases; bases with no gene match: 6. The CDR3 coding sequence is TGCGCCAGCAGCGCCGGGACAGGGGCACCTGGGGCCAACGTCCTGACTTTC. The encoded protein is CASSAGTGAPGANVLTF.

The CDR3 sequence is CASSQARITSGGGSTDTQYF. The CDR3 bases are TGTGCCAGCAGCCAGGCTCGGATTACTAGCGGGGGGGGAAGCACAGATACGCAGTATTTT. The V call is TRBV13, the J call TRBJ2-3; TRBD2 aligns across 13 bases. Germline values: CDR1 PRHDT, CDR2 FYEKMQ (reference sequence). The CDR3 has 20 amino acids. V was clipped by 5 bases and J by 0 bases; unmatched bases: 14.

The CDR3 here is CASSLDQETQYF. The CDR3 DNA sequence: TGCGCCAGCAGCCTAGACCAAGAGACCCAGTACTTC. J is TRBJ2-5 and V is TRBV5-1, with D hard to call. Germline CDR1 and CDR2: SGHRS and YFSETQ. The V end lost 4 bases, the J end lost 0 bases, and 4 bases lay between the germline ends. The CDR3 consists of 12 residues.

J is TRBJ1-2 and V is TRBV7-2, with TRBD1 as a possible D gene (6 bases). The V end lost 3 bases, the J end lost 6 bases, and 14 bases lay between the germline ends. This CDR3 region has 14 residues. Germline V gives CDR1 SGHTA, CDR2 FQGNSA. CDR3 amino acids: CASSFISGVDGYTF. In DNA, the CDR3 is TGTGCCAGCAGCTTTATATCAGGGGTGGATGGCTACACCTTC. Supplemented by reference TRBV7-2 and TRBJ1-2, the full variable domain reads GAGVSQSPSNKVTEKGKDVELRCDPISGHTALYWYRQSLGQGLEFLIYFQGNSAPDKSGLPSDRFSAERTGGSVSTLTIQRTQQEDSAVYLCASSFISGVDGYTFGSGTRLTVV.

The V gene is TRBV7-9, the J gene TRBJ1-3; maybe TRBD1 (5 bases). V gave up 0 bases and J gave up 2 bases, with 20 bases separating them. This CDR3 contains 19 residues. Germline V lookup: CDR1 SEHNR, CDR2 FQNEAQ (reference sequence). The CDR3: CASSLAREPTVFTGNTIYF. In DNA, the CDR3 is TGTGCCAGCAGCTTAGCGCGGGAACCGACAGTTTTCACTGGAAACACCATATATTTT.

The V and J genes are TRBV7-6 and TRBJ2-3; perhaps TRBD2 as D (6 bases). The V end was cut by 5 bases, the J end by 6 bases, with 21 bases between. This CDR3 spans 16 amino acids. CDR1 SGHVS and CDR2 FNYEAQ come from the germline V gene. This CDR3 is CASSRSAGLGPDTQYF. The CDR3 nucleotides are TGTGCCAGCAGCCGTTCGGCGGGGCTGGGTCCCGATACGCAGTATTTT.

The V and J genes are TRBV7-9 and TRBJ1-1; TRBD1 might be the D (5 bases). Trimming shortened V by 11 bases and J by 5 bases, and 12 bases separated the two germline ends. The V gene's germline CDR1 is SEHNR and CDR2 FQNEAQ (reference sequence). The CDR3 contains 11 residues. CDR3 in DNA: TGTGCCGGAATACAGGAGACTGAAGCTTTCTTT. Amino acids: CAGIQETEAFF.

The chain recombines TRBV2 with TRBJ1-4; no definite D call. This CDR3 comprises 13 residues. V lost 8 bases and J 8 bases, leaving 15 bases between the germline ends. Germline V lookup: CDR1 SNHLY, CDR2 FYNNEI. The CDR3 spells CASLTGGFEKLFF. In nucleotides, the CDR3 is TGTGCCAGCCTCACGGGAGGCTTCGAAAAACTGTTTTTT.